This passage covers 3 T cell receptor beta chains from one sample sequenced in a study of T cells in Graves' hyperthyroidism and ophthalmopathy. Using RNA transcripts as the source, TCR beta CDR3 regions were amplified. HTBI primers were used for first-round RT-PCR of the TCR CDR3. Each CDR3 protein gets one entry after TCRdb re-called the multiplex PCR reads with MiXCR. This table holds about 360,000 distinct CDR3 sequences, around 13% found once. The sequenced sample was blood. The receptors here all came from a woman younger than 30 with Graves' hyperthyroidism.

The CDR3 DNA sequence: TGTGCCAGCAGTGGCCCTACAGGACCTGTAAATTCACCCCTCCACTTT. It yields the protein CASSGPTGPVNSPLHF. The V gene is TRBV25-1, the J gene TRBJ1-6; weak D call: TRBD1 (5 bases). The ends were cut back, 4 bases at V and 7 bases at J, with 17 bases in the middle. The germline gives CDR1 MGHDK, CDR2 SYGVNS. The CDR3 length is 16 residues.

The rearrangement links TRBV4-3 to TRBJ1-1; 7 nucleotides agree with TRBD1. Trimming cost V 0 bases and J 0 bases; bases outside gene matches: 1. CDR3 length equals 15 residues. Germline values: CDR1 LGHNA, CDR2 YSLEER. The CDR3 loop is CASSQDGQVNTEAFF. The CDR3 DNA sequence: TGCGCCAGCAGCCAAGATGGACAGGTGAACACTGAAGCTTTCTTT.

The gene calls are TRBV7-8 and TRBJ1-5, with 8 bases identical to TRBD1. CDR1 is SGHVS and CDR2 is FQNEAQ in the germline V gene. The CDR3 runs 15 residues. The V and J ends lost 5 bases and 2 bases, in that order; junction bases with no gene match: 5. CDR3 sequence: CASSSNRGGNQPQHF. In nucleotides, the CDR3 is TGTGCCAGCAGCAGTAACAGGGGGGGCAATCAGCCCCAGCATTTT.